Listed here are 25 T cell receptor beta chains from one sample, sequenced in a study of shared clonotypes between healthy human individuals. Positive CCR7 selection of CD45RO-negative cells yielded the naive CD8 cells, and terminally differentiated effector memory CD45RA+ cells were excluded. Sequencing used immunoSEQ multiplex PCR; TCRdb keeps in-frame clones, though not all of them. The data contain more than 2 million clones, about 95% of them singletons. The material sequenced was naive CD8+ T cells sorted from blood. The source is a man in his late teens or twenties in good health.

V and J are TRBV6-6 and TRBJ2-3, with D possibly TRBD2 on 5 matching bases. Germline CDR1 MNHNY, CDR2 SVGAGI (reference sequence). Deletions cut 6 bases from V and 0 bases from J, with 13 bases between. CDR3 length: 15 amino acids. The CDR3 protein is CASRKDYTSTDTQYF. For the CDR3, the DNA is TGTGCCAGCAGAAAAGACTACACTAGCACAGATACGCAGTATTTT.

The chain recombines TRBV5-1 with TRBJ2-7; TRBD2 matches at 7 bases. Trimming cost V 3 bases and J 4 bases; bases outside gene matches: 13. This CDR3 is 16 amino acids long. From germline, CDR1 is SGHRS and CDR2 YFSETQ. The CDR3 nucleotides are TGCGCCAGCAGCTCCGATCTGCAGCGGGAATGGTACGAGCAGTACTTC. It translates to CASSSDLQREWYEQYF.

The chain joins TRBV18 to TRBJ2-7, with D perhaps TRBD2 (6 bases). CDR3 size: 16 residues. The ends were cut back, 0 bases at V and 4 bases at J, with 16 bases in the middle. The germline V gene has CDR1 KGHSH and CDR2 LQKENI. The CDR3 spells CASSPPGGEEPYEQYF. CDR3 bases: TGTGCCAGCTCACCACCGGGGGGAGAGGAACCTTACGAGCAGTACTTC.

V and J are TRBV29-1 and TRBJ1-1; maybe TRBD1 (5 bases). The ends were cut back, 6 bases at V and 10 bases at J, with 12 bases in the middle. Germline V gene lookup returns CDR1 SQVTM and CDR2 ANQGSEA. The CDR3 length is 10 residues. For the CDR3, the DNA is TGCAGCGTCGACAGCTTGGGAGCTTTCTTT. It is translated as CSVDSLGAFF.

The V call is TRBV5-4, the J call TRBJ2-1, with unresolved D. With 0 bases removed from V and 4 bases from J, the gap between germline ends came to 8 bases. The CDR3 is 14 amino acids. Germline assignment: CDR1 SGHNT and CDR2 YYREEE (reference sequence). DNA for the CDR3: TGTGCCAGCAGCTTGGCTGTCGGTTACAATGAGCAGTTCTTC. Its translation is CASSLAVGYNEQFF.

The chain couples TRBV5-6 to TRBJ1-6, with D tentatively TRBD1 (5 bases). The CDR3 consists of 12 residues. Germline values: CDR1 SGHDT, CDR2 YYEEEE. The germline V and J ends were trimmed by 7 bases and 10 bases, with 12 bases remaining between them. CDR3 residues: CASRQGSSPLHF. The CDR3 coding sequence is TGTGCCAGCCGCCAGGGAAGCTCACCCCTCCACTTT.

The CDR3 here is CASSLKGTYEQYF. The CDR3 bases are TGTGCCAGCAGCTTAAAAGGGACCTACGAGCAGTACTTC. This chain connects TRBV13 to TRBJ2-7; D is undetermined. Germline-derived CDR1 and CDR2 are PRHDT and FYEKMQ (reference sequence). The CDR3 runs 13 residues. Trimming took off 2 bases at V and 2 bases at J, with 7 bases between the two ends.

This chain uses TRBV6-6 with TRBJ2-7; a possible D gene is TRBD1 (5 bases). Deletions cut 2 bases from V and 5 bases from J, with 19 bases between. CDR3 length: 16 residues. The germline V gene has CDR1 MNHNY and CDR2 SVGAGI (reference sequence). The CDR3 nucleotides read TGTGCCAGCAGTTACCCTCTAGGGCAGGGTACCCACGAGCAGTACTTC. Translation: CASSYPLGQGTHEQYF.

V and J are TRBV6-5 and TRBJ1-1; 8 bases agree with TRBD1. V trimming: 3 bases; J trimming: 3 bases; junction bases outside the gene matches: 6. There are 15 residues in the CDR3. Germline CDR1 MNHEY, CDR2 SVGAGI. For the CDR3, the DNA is TGTGCCAGCAGTTATGGACAGGGCGGGTACACTGAAGCTTTCTTT. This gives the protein CASSYGQGGYTEAFF.

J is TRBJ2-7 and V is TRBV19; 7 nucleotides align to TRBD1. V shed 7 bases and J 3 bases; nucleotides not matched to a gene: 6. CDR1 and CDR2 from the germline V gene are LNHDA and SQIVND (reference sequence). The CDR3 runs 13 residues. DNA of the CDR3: TGTGCCAGTACGGGACAGTTCCTCTACGAGCAGTACTTC. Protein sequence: CASTGQFLYEQYF.

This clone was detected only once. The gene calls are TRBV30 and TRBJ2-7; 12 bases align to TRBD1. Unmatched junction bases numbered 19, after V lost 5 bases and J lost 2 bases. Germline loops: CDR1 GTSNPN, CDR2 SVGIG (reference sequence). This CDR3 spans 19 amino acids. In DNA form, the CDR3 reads TGTGCCTGGCCTATAAAGGGTCCTCCGGGACAGGGGGCGACCTACGAGCAGTACTTC. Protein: CAWPIKGPPGQGATYEQYF.

The CDR3 protein is CASSLERFAGVGFYEQYF. As DNA, the CDR3 is TGTGCCAGCAGCTTAGAACGGTTTGCAGGGGTAGGGTTCTACGAGCAGTACTTC. This sequence joins TRBV5-5 and TRBJ2-7; possible D gene TRBD1, 6 bases. Germline V lookup: CDR1 SGHKS, CDR2 YYEKEE (reference sequence). Trimming pared 2 bases from V and 3 bases from J, leaving 24 bases between. The CDR3 spans 18 residues. Filled out from reference TRBV5-5 and TRBJ2-7, the complete variable domain reads DAGVTQSPTHLIKTRGQQVTLRCSPISGHKSVSWYQQVLGQGPQFIFQYYEKEERGRGNFPDRFSARQFPNYSSELNVNALLLGDSALYLCASSLERFAGVGFYEQYFGPGTRLTVT.

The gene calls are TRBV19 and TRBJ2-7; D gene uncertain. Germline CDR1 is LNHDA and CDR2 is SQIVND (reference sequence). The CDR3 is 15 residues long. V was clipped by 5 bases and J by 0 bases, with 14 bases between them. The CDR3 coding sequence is TGTGCCAGTAGTCCAGGCCCAATGGGCTCCTACGAGCAGTACTTC. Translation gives CASSPGPMGSYEQYF.

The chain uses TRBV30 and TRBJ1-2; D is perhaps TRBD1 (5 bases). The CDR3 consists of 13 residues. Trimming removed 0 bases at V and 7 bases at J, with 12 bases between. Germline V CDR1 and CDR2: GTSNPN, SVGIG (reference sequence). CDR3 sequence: CAWSVRGGPGYTF. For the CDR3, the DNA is TGTGCCTGGAGTGTAAGGGGTGGTCCTGGCTACACCTTC.

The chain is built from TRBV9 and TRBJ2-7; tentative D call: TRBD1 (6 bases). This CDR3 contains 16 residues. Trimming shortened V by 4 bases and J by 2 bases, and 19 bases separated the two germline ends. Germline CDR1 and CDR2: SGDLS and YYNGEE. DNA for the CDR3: TGTGCCAGCAGCCCAACGGACAGCCCAAGAACCTACGAGCAGTACTTC. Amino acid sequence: CASSPTDSPRTYEQYF.

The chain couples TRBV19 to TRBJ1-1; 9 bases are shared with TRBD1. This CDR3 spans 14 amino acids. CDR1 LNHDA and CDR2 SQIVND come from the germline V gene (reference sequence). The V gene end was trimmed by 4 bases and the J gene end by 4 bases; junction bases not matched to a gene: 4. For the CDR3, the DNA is TGTGCCAGTAGTAACAGGGGGCTGTTCACTGAAGCTTTCTTT. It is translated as CASSNRGLFTEAFF.

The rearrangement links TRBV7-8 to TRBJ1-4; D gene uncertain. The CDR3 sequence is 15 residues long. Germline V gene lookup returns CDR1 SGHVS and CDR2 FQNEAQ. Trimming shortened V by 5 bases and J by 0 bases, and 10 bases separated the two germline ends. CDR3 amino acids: CASSQYSSTNEKLFF. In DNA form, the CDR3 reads TGTGCCAGCAGCCAGTACAGCTCAACTAATGAAAAACTGTTTTTT.

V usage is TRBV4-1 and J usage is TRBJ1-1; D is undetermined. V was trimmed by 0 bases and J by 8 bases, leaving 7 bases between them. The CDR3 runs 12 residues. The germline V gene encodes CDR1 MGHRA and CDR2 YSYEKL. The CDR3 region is CASSQDPGEAFF. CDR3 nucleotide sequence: TGCGCCAGCAGCCAAGACCCGGGGGAAGCTTTCTTT.

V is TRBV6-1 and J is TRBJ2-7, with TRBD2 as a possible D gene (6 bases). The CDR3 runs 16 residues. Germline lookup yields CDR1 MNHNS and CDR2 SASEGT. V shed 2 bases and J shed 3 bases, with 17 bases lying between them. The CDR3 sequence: CASSENSEGAHYEQYF. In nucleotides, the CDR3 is TGTGCCAGCAGTGAAAATTCGGAGGGTGCCCACTACGAGCAGTACTTC.

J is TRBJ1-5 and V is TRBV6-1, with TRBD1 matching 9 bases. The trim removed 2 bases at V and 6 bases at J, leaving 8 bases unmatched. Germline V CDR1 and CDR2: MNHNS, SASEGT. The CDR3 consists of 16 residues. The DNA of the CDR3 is TGTGCCAGCAGTGAAATTTTGGACAGGGGTTCTCAGCCCCAGCATTTT. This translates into CASSEILDRGSQPQHF.

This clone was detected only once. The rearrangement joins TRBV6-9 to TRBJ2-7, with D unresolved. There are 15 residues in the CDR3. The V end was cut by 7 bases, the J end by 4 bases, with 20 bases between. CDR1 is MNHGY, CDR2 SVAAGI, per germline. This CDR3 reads CASMAGPRPGYEQYF. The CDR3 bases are TGTGCCAGCATGGCAGGCCCCCGCCCTGGTTACGAGCAGTACTTC.

The CDR3 loop is CASGLHDIYEQYF. The CDR3 DNA reads as TGTGCTAGTGGTTTGCATGACATCTACGAGCAGTACTTC. The chain couples TRBV12-5 to TRBJ2-7; D gene uncertain. The V end was cut by 2 bases, the J end by 3 bases, with 8 bases between. CDR1 and CDR2 (germline): LGHNT, FRNRAP. CDR3 length: 13 amino acids.

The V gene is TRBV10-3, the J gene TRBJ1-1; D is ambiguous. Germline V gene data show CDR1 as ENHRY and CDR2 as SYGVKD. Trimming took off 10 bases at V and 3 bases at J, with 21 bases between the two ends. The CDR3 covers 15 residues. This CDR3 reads CATSVSLEADTEAFF. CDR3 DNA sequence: TGTGCCACCTCGGTAAGTCTTGAAGCGGACACTGAAGCTTTCTTT.

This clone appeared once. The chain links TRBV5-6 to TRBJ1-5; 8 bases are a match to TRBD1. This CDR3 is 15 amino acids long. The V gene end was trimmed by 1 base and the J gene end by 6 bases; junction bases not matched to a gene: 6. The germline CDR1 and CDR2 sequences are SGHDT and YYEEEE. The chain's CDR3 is CASSLQGALGQPQHF. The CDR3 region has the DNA TGTGCCAGCAGCTTGCAGGGGGCGCTGGGTCAGCCCCAGCATTTT.

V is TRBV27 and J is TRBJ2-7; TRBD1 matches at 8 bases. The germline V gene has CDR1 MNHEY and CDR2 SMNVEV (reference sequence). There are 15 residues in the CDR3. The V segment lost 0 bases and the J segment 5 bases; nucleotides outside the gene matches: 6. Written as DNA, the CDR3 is TGTGCCAGCAGTTTATCCTCCAGGGGGCTCCACGAGCAGTACTTC. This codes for CASSLSSRGLHEQYF.